Described below is a single TCR beta chain sequence and its context. Its antigen is undetermined. The CDR3 totals 14 residues. Trimming removed 6 bases at V and 0 bases at J, with 13 bases between. Per the germline V gene, CDR1 is SQVTM and CDR2 is ANQGSEA. The source of the sample is a study of spatial heterogeneity in lung cancer. Time point described: sample taken at primary tumor resection. The donor population consisted of approximately 70 patients with untreated, early-stage non-small cell lung cancer. The study sequenced unsorted whole RNA from tumor, nontumor lung or frozen PBMC. Broader study findings: Tumor mutation count correlated with how many alpha and beta TCRs expanded intratumorally. Estimates put coverage of tumor T cells approximately 7% for alpha and about 14% for beta chains.

In TCRdb, the 5' RACE reads were re-called with MiXCR into one record per CDR3 protein. The profile shows about 4,900 distinct CDR3 sequences, 22% of them singletons. The chain is built from TRBV29-1 and TRBJ2-3, with D maybe TRBD2 (6 bases). Sequencing used lung tumor tissue, obtained at surgery. This receptor was taken from a male donor with early-stage non-small cell lung cancer. The CDR3 region is CSVRDPTSTDTQYF. The CDR3 DNA is TGCAGCGTGCGGGACCCCACTAGCACAGATACGCAGTATTTT.